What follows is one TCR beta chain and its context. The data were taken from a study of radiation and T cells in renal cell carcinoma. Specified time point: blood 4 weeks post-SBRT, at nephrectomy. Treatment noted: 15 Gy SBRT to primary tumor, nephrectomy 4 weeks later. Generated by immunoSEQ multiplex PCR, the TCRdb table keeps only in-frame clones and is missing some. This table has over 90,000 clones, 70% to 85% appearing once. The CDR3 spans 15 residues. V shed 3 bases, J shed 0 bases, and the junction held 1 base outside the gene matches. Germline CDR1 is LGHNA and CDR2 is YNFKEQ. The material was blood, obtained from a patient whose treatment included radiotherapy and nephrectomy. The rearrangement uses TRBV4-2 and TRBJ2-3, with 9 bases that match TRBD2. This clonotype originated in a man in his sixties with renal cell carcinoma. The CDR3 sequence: CASSHSGGSTDTQYF. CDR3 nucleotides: TGTGCCAGCAGCCATAGCGGGGGAAGCACAGATACGCAGTATTTT.